The 29 T cell receptor beta chains given below trace back to one sample, sequenced in a study of regulatory T cells in long-lasting Graves disease. As for time point: persistent/refractory GD, antithyroid drugs over 5 years with positive TRAb. Researchers made the TCR library from RNA that was extracted from PBMCs. Sequencing libraries for TCR beta were prepared with iRepertoire HTBI primers and Arm-PCR of CDR3 regions. MiXCR, applied by TCRdb to the multiplex PCR reads, yields one record per CDR3 protein. Counted here are around 340,000 distinct CDR3 sequences, around a fifth occurring once; the ten biggest clones make up 25% to 35%. Sample: peripheral blood mononuclear cells (PBMCs), taken when the disease was refractory, from a patient treated with antithyroid drugs. Receptors were obtained from a female donor with Graves disease.

This rearrangement joins TRBV25-1 to TRBJ2-7; D gene uncertain. CDR1 is MGHDK and CDR2 is SYGVNS in the germline V gene. This CDR3 region has 13 residues. Trimming took off 10 bases at V and 1 base at J, with 14 bases between the two ends. The CDR3 spells CATQNPTSYEQYF. The CDR3 coding sequence is TGTGCCACCCAAAACCCAACATCCTACGAGCAGTACTTC.

This clonotype was counted only a few times. The rearrangement links TRBV9 to TRBJ2-6, with a possible D match to TRBD1 (6 bases). With 6 bases removed from V and 0 bases from J, the gap between germline ends came to 16 bases. From germline, CDR1 is SGDLS and CDR2 YYNGEE. The CDR3 length is 17 residues. CDR3 bases: TGTGCCAGCACCTACCCGAGGGGACACTCTGGGGCCAACGTCCTGACTTTC. It translates to CASTYPRGHSGANVLTF.

This clonotype turned up a few times. The V and J genes are TRBV13 and TRBJ2-4; maybe TRBD1 (5 bases). The CDR3 sequence is 19 residues long. The V gene lost 2 bases and the J gene lost 0 bases, with 20 bases spanning the gap. CDR1 is PRHDT and CDR2 is FYEKMQ in the germline V gene (reference sequence). CDR3 bases: TGTGCCAGCAGCTTACCTTCGACAGTACGTTTTTTAGCCAAAAACATTCAGTACTTC. Amino acids: CASSLPSTVRFLAKNIQYF.

The rearrangement uses TRBV29-1 and TRBJ1-1; D perhaps matches TRBD1 (5 bases). CDR3 size: 14 residues. V lost 6 bases, J lost 1 base, and 15 bases lay in between. CDR1 and CDR2 (germline): SQVTM, ANQGSEA. The CDR3 sequence: CSVRAGLRNTEAFF. The CDR3, as DNA: TGCAGCGTCAGGGCGGGACTCCGGAACACTGAAGCTTTCTTT. Complete variable domain (other parts from reference TRBV29-1 and TRBJ1-1): SAVISQKPSRDICQRGTSLTIQCQVDSQVTMMFWYRQQPGQSLTLIATANQGSEATYESGFVIDKFPISRPNLTFSTLTVSNMSPEDSSIYLCSVRAGLRNTEAFFGQGTRLTVV.

This chain links TRBV27 with TRBJ1-1; TRBD1 aligns across 8 bases. The CDR3 length is 12 residues. Per germline, CDR1 MNHEY and CDR2 SMNVEV (reference sequence). Trimming at V came to 6 bases and at J to 8 bases, leaving 5 bases not matched to a gene. The CDR3 DNA is TGTGCCAGCAGCCGGGGGACAGGAGAAGCTTTCTTT. Translation: CASSRGTGEAFF.

This clonotype showed up just a few times. The chain combines TRBV5-1 with TRBJ2-7; 7 bases are shared with TRBD1. The germline CDR1 and CDR2 sequences are SGHRS and YFSETQ. Losses at the gene ends were 0 bases for V and 6 bases for J; bases not matched to a gene: 18. The CDR3 is 18 amino acids. CDR3 bases: TGCGCCAGCAGCTTGGAACGTTTACAGGGGAGCCCCTTTTCCGAGCAGTACTTC. It translates to CASSLERLQGSPFSEQYF.

V and J are TRBV20-1 and TRBJ2-3; 9 bases agree with TRBD2. Germline V CDR1 and CDR2: DFQATT, SNEGSKA (reference sequence). Trimming took 3 bases from V and 3 from J; bases not matched to a gene: 13. CDR3 length equals 17 residues. The CDR3 loop is CSARGAVREGRTDTQYF. The CDR3 DNA sequence: TGCAGTGCTAGGGGGGCGGTGCGGGAGGGCCGTACAGATACGCAGTATTTT.

About this clonotype: A far larger clone is one nucleotide away, so this likely arose from a read error. The rearrangement joins TRBV10-3 to TRBJ1-5; D is undetermined. Germline loops: CDR1 ENHRY, CDR2 SYGVKD. The CDR3 has 13 residues. CDR3 coding DNA: TGTGCCAGCAGTTACTCTCCCAATCGGCCCCAGCATTTT. Translated, it gives CASSYSPNRPQHF.

At least ten counts were recorded for this clonotype. The rearrangement joins TRBV27 to TRBJ1-5, with unresolved D. Germline CDR1 is MNHEY and CDR2 is SMNVEV (reference sequence). V was shortened by 2 bases and J by 0 bases, with 8 bases between the two germline ends. This CDR3 contains 15 residues. The CDR3 sequence: CASSLNSASNQPQHF. The CDR3 nucleotides read TGTGCCAGCAGTTTAAACAGTGCTAGCAATCAGCCCCAGCATTTT.

Many counts were recorded for this clonotype. The J gene is TRBJ1-1, the V gene TRBV2; possible D gene TRBD1, 5 bases. Germline V gives CDR1 SNHLY, CDR2 FYNNEI. V dropped 7 bases and J dropped 0 bases, with 15 bases sitting between them. The length of the CDR3 is 15 residues. CDR3 nucleotide sequence: TGTGCCAGCATCCTAGGGCAGGGAGTGAACACTGAAGCTTTCTTT. Translating gives CASILGQGVNTEAFF.

The chain has TRBV18 and TRBJ2-2, with 11 positions matching TRBD2. Trimming removed 5 bases from V and 6 bases from J; junction bases left unmatched: 5. Germline assignment: CDR1 KGHSH and CDR2 LQKENI. The CDR3 has 15 residues. The CDR3 region is CASSKLAGESGELFF. CDR3 nucleotides: TGTGCCAGCTCAAAACTAGCGGGAGAGTCCGGGGAGCTGTTTTTT.

J is TRBJ2-5 and V is TRBV6-2 or TRBV6-3; D is unresolved. Germline loops: CDR1 MNHEY, CDR2 SVGEGT. V lost 2 bases and J lost 1, with 8 bases in between. This CDR3 comprises 14 residues. The CDR3 DNA reads TGTGCCAGCAGTTACAGCCACGGCCAAGAGACCCAGTACTTC. As protein: CASSYSHGQETQYF.

In this sample, this clonotype turned up many times. This chain joins TRBV28 and TRBJ2-4; D perhaps matches TRBD2 (5 bases). The CDR3 runs to 15 residues. V lost 3 bases and J 0 bases, leaving 9 bases between the germline ends. The V gene's germline CDR1 is MDHEN and CDR2 SYDVKM. CDR3 sequence (DNA): TGTGCCAGCAGTTTGTGGAGGCTAGCCAAAAACATTCAGTACTTC. It yields the protein CASSLWRLAKNIQYF.

This clonotype was found many times. This chain connects TRBV20-1 to TRBJ1-5, with D possibly being TRBD1 (5 bases). The CDR3 runs to 15 residues. Germline V gives CDR1 DFQATT, CDR2 SNEGSKA (reference sequence). V lost 2 bases to trimming and J lost 5 bases, with 16 bases between them. CDR3 DNA sequence: TGCAGTGCTAGACCTTCACGGGACCGACATCAGCCCCAGCATTTT. Its translation is CSARPSRDRHQPQHF.

The J gene is TRBJ1-1, the V gene TRBV29-1; no definite D call. Germline V gives CDR1 SQVTM, CDR2 ANQGSEA. V was trimmed by 3 bases and J by 0 bases, leaving 8 bases between them. The CDR3 length is 13 residues. CDR3 DNA: TGCAGCGTTGACGAGGTCGTGAACACTGAAGCTTTCTTT. This encodes CSVDEVVNTEAFF.

Regarding this clonotype: A much more abundant neighbour one base away suggests this may be a read error. The chain carries TRBV28 and TRBJ1-4; D is unresolved. Trimming removed 3 bases from V and 5 bases from J, with 10 bases in between. The germline V gene encodes CDR1 MDHEN and CDR2 SYDVKM. This CDR3 is 14 amino acids long. The chain's CDR3 is CASSFGLRNEKLFF. In DNA, the CDR3 is TGTGCCAGCAGTTTTGGACTCCGGAATGAAAAACTGTTTTTT.

This clonotype was seen many times. This chain links TRBV6-2 or TRBV6-3 with TRBJ1-1; D not resolved. CDR1 and CDR2 (germline): MNHEY, SVGEGT. This CDR3 region has 15 residues. Trimming removed 0 bases at V and 2 bases at J, with 10 bases between. The CDR3 bases are TGTGCCAGCAGTTACTCAGCCAGTCATAACACTGAAGCTTTCTTT. Translating gives CASSYSASHNTEAFF.

This clonotype is a singleton in its sample. The chain employs TRBV11-2 and TRBJ1-4; 8 bases line up with TRBD1. CDR1 and CDR2 (germline): SGHAT, FQNNGV. V lost 4 bases to trimming and J lost 10 bases; unmatched junction nucleotides: 11. The CDR3 consists of 15 residues. This chain's CDR3 is CASSSSDRGGRKLFF. The CDR3 region has the DNA TGTGCCAGCAGCTCTTCAGACAGGGGAGGACGAAAACTGTTTTTT.

This clonotype has just a few counts. This chain connects TRBV2 to TRBJ1-4; a weak D match, TRBD1 (6 bases). CDR1 and CDR2 (germline): SNHLY, FYNNEI. With 6 bases removed from V and 13 bases from J, the gap between germline ends came to 18 bases. CDR3 length: 13 amino acids. CDR3 amino acids: CASRASEGQILFF. CDR3 nucleotides: TGTGCCAGCAGGGCCTCCGAAGGACAGATACTGTTTTTT.

The rearrangement links TRBV5-8 to TRBJ1-6; TRBD1 is a possible D gene (6 bases). This CDR3 is built from 16 residues. Germline lookup yields CDR1 SGHTS and CDR2 YDEGEE. Trimming stripped 1 base from V and 5 bases from J, with 13 bases between. The CDR3 region is CASSLYRVWNNSPLHF. CDR3 DNA: TGTGCCAGCAGCTTGTACAGGGTATGGAATAATTCACCCCTCCACTTT. Together with reference TRBV5-8 and TRBJ1-6, the CDR3 gives the full variable domain: EAGVTQSPTHLIKTRGQQATLRCSPISGHTSVYWYQQALGLGLQFLLWYDEGEERNRGNFPPRFSGRQFPNYSSELNVNALELEDSALYLCASSLYRVWNNSPLHFGNGTRLTVT.

The V gene is TRBV27, the J gene TRBJ2-7; D is unclear. Germline CDR1 and CDR2: MNHEY and SMNVEV (reference sequence). V was trimmed by 5 bases and J by 3 bases, leaving 14 bases between them. The CDR3 totals 14 residues. CDR3 amino acids: CASSAAGGVYEQYF. CDR3 nucleotides: TGTGCCAGCAGTGCCGCCGGCGGCGTCTACGAGCAGTACTTC.

This clonotype has a count of ten or more. The chain employs TRBV7-8 and TRBJ2-7; 9 bases line up with TRBD1. The CDR3 is 12 amino acids. The junction had 0 bases not matched to a gene; V was cut back by 4 bases and J by 5 bases. Germline CDR1 is SGHVS and CDR2 is FQNEAQ. CDR3 DNA: TGTGCCAGCAGCTGGACAGGGGACGAGCAGTACTTC. This gives the protein CASSWTGDEQYF.

The genes are TRBV3-1 and TRBJ2-2; D gene unclear. This CDR3 has 11 amino acids. Per germline, CDR1 LGHDT and CDR2 YNNKEL (reference sequence). Trimming took off 4 bases at V and 10 bases at J, with 7 bases between the two ends. CDR3 bases: TGTGCCAGCAGCCGGGGTGCGGAGCTGTTTTTT. Translation: CASSRGAELFF.

This clonotype came up a few times. This sequence joins TRBV19 and TRBJ2-7; D call uncertain. CDR3 size: 13 residues. Germline V gene lookup returns CDR1 LNHDA and CDR2 SQIVND (reference sequence). Trimming left V 4 bases short and J 3 bases short, with 10 bases between. The CDR3 loop is CASSTGSDYEQYF. CDR3 DNA: TGTGCCAGTAGTACGGGCTCCGACTACGAGCAGTACTTC.

This clonotype was counted ten times or more. V and J are TRBV11-1 and TRBJ1-1; D unclear. Trimming removed 5 bases from V and 1 base from J, with 11 bases in between. This CDR3 spans 14 amino acids. The germline gives CDR1 SGHAT, CDR2 FQDESV (reference sequence). This CDR3 reads CASSPWRRNTEAFF. Here the CDR3 DNA reads TGTGCCAGCAGCCCCTGGCGGAGGAACACTGAAGCTTTCTTT.

This clonotype was observed a handful of times. The chain has TRBV20-1 and TRBJ2-1; the match to TRBD2 covers 8 bases. V was clipped by 5 bases and J by 7 bases; unmatched bases: 13. Germline values: CDR1 DFQATT, CDR2 SNEGSKA (reference sequence). The CDR3 is made up of 15 amino acids. This CDR3 is CSAAKGAGEGNEQFF. The CDR3, as DNA: TGCAGTGCTGCCAAGGGAGCGGGAGAAGGGAATGAGCAGTTCTTC.

The V and J genes are TRBV7-9 and TRBJ1-2; 11 bases are a match to TRBD1. Germline V CDR1 and CDR2: SEHNR, FQNEAQ (reference sequence). V lost 1 base, J lost 7 bases, and 14 bases stayed unmatched. The CDR3 consists of 18 residues. This CDR3 is CASSLVGLRTGGASGYTF. In nucleotides, the CDR3 is TGTGCCAGCAGCTTAGTTGGATTAAGGACAGGGGGCGCGTCTGGCTACACCTTC.

This clonotype came up a few times. The rearrangement joins TRBV5-1 to TRBJ2-5, with D possibly being TRBD1 (6 bases). Between the trimmed V and J ends, which lost 4 bases and 3 bases, there was a span of 16 bases. There are 15 residues in the CDR3. Germline V gives CDR1 SGHRS, CDR2 YFSETQ. The CDR3 spells CASSPTWTAKETQYF. DNA for the CDR3: TGCGCCAGCAGCCCAACATGGACAGCAAAAGAGACCCAGTACTTC. The full variable domain, with the rest looked up from reference TRBV5-1 and TRBJ2-5, is KAGVTQTPRYLIKTRGQQVTLSCSPISGHRSVSWYQQTPGQGLQFLFEYFSETQRNKGNFPGRFSGRQFSNSRSEMNVSTLELGDSALYLCASSPTWTAKETQYFGPGTRLLVL.

This clonotype was counted many times. The chain recombines TRBV3-1 with TRBJ2-7; tentative D call: TRBD1 (6 bases). Germline lookup yields CDR1 LGHDT and CDR2 YNNKEL (reference sequence). V lost 4 bases to trimming and J lost 7 bases, with 17 bases between them. The CDR3 extends over 14 amino acids. The CDR3 DNA reads as TGTGCCAGCAGCCCCCGACCCCAGGGGCGGGAGCAGTACTTC. It yields the protein CASSPRPQGREQYF.